This T cell receptor beta chain was recorded in a study of Graves' ophthalmopathy and Graves' hyperthyroidism. Looking at the study overall: Before any treatment was given, at initial diagnosis, peripheral blood was collected.

With respect to this clonotype: Antigen unknown.

The CDR3 is 12 amino acids. Germline V gene lookup returns CDR1 ENHRY and CDR2 SYGVKD. The V end lost 1 base, the J end lost 10 bases, and 11 bases lay between the germline ends. The authors amplified TCR beta CDR3 regions, and they did so from RNA transcripts for repertoire sequencing. HTBI primers were used in a first-round RT-PCR, which preceded a second-round multiplex PCR. TCRdb independently ran MiXCR on the multiplex PCR reads; one entry per CDR3 protein. The data show 240,000 or so distinct CDR3 sequences, with 45% seen just once and around 43% held by the top ten. The study's findings and limits: Blood also held most thyroid clonotypes expanded above 0.001 frequency.

Sequencing was done on a sample of peripheral blood. This chain connects TRBV10-3 to TRBJ2-7; weak D call: TRBD2 (5 bases). This TCR came from an adult man with Graves' ophthalmopathy. CDR3 sequence reads: CAISEYGDYQYF. CDR3 nucleotide sequence: TGTGCCATCAGTGAGTATGGTGACTACCAGTACTTC.